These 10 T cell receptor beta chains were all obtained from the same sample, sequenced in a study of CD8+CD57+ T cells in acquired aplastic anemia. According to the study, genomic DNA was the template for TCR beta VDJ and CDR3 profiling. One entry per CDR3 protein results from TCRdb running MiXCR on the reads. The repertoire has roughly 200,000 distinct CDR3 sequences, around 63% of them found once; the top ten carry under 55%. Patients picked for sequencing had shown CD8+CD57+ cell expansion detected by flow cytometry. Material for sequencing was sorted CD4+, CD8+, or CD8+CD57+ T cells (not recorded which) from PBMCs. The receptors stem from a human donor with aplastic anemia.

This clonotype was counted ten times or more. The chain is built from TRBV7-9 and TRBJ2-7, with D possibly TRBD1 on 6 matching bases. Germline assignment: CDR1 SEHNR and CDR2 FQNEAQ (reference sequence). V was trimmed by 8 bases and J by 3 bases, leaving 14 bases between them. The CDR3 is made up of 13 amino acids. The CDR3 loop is CASGRTENYEQYF. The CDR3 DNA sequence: TGTGCCAGCGGCCGGACAGAGAACTACGAGCAGTACTTC.

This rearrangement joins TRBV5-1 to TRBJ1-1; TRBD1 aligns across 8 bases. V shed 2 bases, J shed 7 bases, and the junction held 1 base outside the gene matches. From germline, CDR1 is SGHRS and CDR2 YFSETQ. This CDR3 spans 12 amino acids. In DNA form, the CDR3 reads TGCGCCAGCAGCTTTACAGGGGGTGAAGCTTTCTTT. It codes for CASSFTGGEAFF.

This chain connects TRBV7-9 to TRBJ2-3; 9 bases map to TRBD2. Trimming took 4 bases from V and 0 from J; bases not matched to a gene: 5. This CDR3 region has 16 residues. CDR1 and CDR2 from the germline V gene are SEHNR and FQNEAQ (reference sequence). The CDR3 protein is CASSSPGLASTDTQYF. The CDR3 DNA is TGTGCCAGCAGCTCCCCGGGACTAGCTAGCACAGATACGCAGTATTTT.

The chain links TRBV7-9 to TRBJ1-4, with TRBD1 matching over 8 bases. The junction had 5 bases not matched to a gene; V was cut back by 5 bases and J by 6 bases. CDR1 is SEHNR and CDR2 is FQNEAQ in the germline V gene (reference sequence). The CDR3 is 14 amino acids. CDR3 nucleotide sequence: TGTGCCAGCAGCCTCCAGACAGGGGATGAAAAACTGTTTTTT. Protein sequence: CASSLQTGDEKLFF.

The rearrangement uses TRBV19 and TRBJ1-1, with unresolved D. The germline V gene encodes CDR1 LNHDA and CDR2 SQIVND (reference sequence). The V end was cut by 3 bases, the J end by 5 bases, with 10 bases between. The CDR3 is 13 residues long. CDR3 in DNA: TGTGCCAGTAGTATGGAGGCGAGGACTGAAGCTTTCTTT. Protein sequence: CASSMEARTEAFF.

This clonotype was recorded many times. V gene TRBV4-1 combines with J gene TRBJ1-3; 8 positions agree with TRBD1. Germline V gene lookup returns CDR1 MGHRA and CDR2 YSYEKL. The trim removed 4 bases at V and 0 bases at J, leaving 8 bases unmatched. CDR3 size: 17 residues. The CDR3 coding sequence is TGCGCCAGCAGCCTCTCTCGGACAGGGTACTCTGGAAACACCATATATTTT. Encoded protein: CASSLSRTGYSGNTIYF.

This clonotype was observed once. The CDR3 here is CASSRDRTSGYTDTQYF. The CDR3 DNA reads as TGCGCCAGCAGCCGTGACCGGACTAGCGGATACACAGATACGCAGTATTTT. This chain connects TRBV5-1 to TRBJ2-3, with 10 bases identical to TRBD2. The CDR3 has 17 amino acids. V lost 4 bases and J lost 2; bases outside the gene matches: 10. Looked up from germline, CDR1 is SGHRS and CDR2 is YFSETQ.

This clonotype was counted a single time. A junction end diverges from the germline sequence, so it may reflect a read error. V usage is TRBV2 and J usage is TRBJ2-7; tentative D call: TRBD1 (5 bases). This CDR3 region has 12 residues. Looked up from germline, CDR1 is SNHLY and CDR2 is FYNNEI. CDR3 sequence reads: CASLGASHEQYF. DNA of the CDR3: TGTGCCAGCCTAGGGGCCTCCCACGAGCAGTACTTC.

CDR3 sequence reads: CASSLDAGPRNQPQHF. CDR3 sequence (DNA): TGTGCCAGCAGCTTAGACGCGGGGCCACGCAATCAGCCCCAGCATTTT. The chain employs TRBV7-6 and TRBJ1-5; a weak D match, TRBD1 (5 bases). Germline V gives CDR1 SGHVS, CDR2 FNYEAQ. CDR3 length equals 16 residues. The V end lost 1 base, the J end lost 2 bases, and 12 bases lay between the germline ends.

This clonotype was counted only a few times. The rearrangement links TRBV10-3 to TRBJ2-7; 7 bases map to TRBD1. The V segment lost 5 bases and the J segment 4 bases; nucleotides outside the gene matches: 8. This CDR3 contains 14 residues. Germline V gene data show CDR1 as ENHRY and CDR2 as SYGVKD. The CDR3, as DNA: TGTGCCATCAGTTACAGGGGTACCGGATACGAGCAGTACTTC. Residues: CAISYRGTGYEQYF.